This T cell receptor (beta chain) is drawn from a study of CD8 T cells in Susac syndrome. As for the study in general: There were Susac syndrome patients who were therapy-naive at blood draw, others on corticosteroids, and others on intravenous immunoglobulin alone.

V lost 3 bases to trimming and J lost 5 bases; unmatched junction nucleotides: 13. CDR3 length equals 17 residues. The V gene's germline CDR1 is MDHEN and CDR2 SYDVKM. Roughly 0.45 to 1 ug RNA was reverse transcribed with random hexamers. TCRdb re-called the immunoSEQ multiplex PCR reads through MiXCR, storing one row per CDR3 protein. There are tens of thousands of distinct CDR3 sequences in the sample; 85% to 95% occur only once, and about 0.29% lies in the top ten. The chain joins TRBV28 to TRBJ2-5, with 9 bases identical to TRBD2. The TCR was taken from a human donor with Susac syndrome. Input material: CD4+ T cells from PBMCs. The CDR3 loop is CASSFELAGMVGETQYF. The CDR3 DNA follows: TGTGCCAGCAGTTTTGAGCTAGCGGGGATGGTCGGGGAGACCCAGTACTTC. Full variable domain (remainder filled in from reference TRBV28 and TRBJ2-5): DVKVTQSSRYLVKRTGEKVFLECVQDMDHENMFWYRQDPGLGLRLIYFSYDVKMKEKGDIPEGYSVSREKKERFSLILESASTNQTSMYLCASSFELAGMVGETQYFGPGTRLLVL.